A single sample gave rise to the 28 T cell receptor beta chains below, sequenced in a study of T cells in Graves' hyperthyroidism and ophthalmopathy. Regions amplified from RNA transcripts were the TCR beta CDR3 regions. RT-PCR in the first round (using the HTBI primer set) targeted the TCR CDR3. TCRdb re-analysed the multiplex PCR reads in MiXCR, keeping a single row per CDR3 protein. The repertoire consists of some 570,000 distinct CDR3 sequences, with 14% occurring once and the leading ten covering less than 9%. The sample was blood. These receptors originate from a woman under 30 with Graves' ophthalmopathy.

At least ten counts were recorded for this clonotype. CDR3 DNA sequence: TGTGCCAGCAGCTTAAATCTGAAGGGCGGGGATGAGCAGTTCTTC. Translated: CASSLNLKGGDEQFF. The chain combines TRBV7-3 with TRBJ2-1; D possibly corresponds to TRBD2 (6 bases). Trimming left V 1 base short and J 8 bases short, with 15 bases between. This CDR3 comprises 15 residues. Germline CDR1 is SGHTA and CDR2 is FQGTGA.

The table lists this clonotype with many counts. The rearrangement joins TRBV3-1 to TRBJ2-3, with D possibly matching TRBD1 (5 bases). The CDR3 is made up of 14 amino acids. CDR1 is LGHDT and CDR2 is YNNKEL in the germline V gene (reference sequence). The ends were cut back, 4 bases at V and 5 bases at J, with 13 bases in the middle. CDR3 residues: CASSPQGWGDTQYF. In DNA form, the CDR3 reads TGTGCCAGCAGCCCTCAGGGTTGGGGAGATACGCAGTATTTT.

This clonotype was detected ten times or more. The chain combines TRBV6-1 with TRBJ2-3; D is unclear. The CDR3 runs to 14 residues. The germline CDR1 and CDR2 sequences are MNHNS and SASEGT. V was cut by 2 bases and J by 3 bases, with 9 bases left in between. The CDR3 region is CASSERILTDTQYF. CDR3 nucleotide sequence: TGTGCCAGCAGTGAAAGGATTCTTACAGATACGCAGTATTTT.

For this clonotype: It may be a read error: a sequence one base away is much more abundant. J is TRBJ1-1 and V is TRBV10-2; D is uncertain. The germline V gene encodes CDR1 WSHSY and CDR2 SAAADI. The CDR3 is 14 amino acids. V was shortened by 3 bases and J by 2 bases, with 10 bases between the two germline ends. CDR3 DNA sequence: TGCGCCAGCAGTGATGCGGCTCTAAACACTGAAGCTTTCTTT. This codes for CASSDAALNTEAFF.

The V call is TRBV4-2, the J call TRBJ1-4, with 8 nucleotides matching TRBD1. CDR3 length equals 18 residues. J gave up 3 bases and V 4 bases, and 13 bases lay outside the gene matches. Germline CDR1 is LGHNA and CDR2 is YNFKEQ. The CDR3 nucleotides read TGTGCCAGCAGCCCCTTGACAGGGGCAATTGACGCTAATGAAAAACTGTTTTTT. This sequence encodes CASSPLTGAIDANEKLFF.

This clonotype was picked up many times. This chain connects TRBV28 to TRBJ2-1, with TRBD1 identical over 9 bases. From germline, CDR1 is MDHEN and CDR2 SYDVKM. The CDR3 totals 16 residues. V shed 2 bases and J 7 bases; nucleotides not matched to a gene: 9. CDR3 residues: CASSLPNRGQRNEQFF. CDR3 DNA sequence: TGTGCCAGCAGTTTACCCAACAGGGGGCAAAGGAATGAGCAGTTCTTC.

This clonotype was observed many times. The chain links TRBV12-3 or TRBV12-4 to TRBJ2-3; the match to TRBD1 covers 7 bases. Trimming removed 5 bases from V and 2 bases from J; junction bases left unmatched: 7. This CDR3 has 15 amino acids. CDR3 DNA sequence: TGTGCCAGCAGTGGGTGGACAGGTTCCACAGATACGCAGTATTTT. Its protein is CASSGWTGSTDTQYF.

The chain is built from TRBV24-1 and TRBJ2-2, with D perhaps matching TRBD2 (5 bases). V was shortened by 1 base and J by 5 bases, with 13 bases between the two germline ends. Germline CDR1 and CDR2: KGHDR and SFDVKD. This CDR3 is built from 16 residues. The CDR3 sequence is CATSDFGLADTGELFF. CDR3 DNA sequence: TGTGCCACCAGTGATTTTGGTCTAGCAGATACCGGGGAGCTGTTTTTT.

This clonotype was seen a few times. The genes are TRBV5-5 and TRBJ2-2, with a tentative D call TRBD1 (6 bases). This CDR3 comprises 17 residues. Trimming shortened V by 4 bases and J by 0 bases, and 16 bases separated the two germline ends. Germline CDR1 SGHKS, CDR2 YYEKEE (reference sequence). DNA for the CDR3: TGTGCCAGCAGCCGAGAACAGGGATACCCGAACACCGGGGAGCTGTTTTTT. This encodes CASSREQGYPNTGELFF. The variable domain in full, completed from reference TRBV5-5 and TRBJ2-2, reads DAGVTQSPTHLIKTRGQQVTLRCSPISGHKSVSWYQQVLGQGPQFIFQYYEKEERGRGNFPDRFSARQFPNYSSELNVNALLLGDSALYLCASSREQGYPNTGELFFGEGSRLTVL.

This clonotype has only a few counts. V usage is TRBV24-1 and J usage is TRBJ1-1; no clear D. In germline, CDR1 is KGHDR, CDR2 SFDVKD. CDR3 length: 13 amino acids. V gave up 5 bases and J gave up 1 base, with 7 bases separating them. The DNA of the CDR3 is TGTGCCACCAGTGCCACAAGGAACACTGAAGCTTTCTTT. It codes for CATSATRNTEAFF.

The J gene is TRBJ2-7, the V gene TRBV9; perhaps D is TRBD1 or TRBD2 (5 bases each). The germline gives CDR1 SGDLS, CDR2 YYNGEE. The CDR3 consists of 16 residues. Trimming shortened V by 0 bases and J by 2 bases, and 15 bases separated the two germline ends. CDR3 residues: CASSVAMGEGAYEQYF. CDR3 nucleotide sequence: TGTGCCAGCAGCGTAGCTATGGGGGAAGGGGCCTACGAGCAGTACTTC.

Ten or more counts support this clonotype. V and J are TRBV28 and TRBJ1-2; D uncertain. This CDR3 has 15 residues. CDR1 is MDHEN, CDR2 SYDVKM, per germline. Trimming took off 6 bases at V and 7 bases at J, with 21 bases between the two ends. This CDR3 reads CASSPRWGSDFGYTF. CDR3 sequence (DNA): TGTGCCAGCAGCCCAAGGTGGGGTTCGGATTTTGGCTACACCTTC.

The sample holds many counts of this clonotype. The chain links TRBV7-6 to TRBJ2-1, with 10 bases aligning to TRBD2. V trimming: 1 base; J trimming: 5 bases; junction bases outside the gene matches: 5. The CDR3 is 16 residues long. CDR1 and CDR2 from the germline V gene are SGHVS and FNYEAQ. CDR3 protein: CASSLGTSGMNNEQFF. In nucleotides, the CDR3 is TGTGCCAGCAGCTTAGGTACTAGCGGGATGAACAATGAGCAGTTCTTC.

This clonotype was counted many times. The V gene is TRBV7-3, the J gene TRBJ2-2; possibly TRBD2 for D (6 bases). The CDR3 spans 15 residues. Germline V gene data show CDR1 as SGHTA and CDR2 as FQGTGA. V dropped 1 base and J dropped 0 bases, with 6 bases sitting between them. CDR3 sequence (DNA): TGTGCCAGCAGCTTAAGCGGGACGAACACCGGGGAGCTGTTTTTT. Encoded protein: CASSLSGTNTGELFF.

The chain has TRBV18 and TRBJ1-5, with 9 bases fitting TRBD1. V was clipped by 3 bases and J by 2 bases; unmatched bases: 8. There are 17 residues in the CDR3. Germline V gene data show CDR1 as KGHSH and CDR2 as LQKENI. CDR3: CASSPAGQGWGNQPQHF. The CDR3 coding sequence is TGTGCCAGCTCACCTGCGGGACAGGGATGGGGCAATCAGCCCCAGCATTTT.

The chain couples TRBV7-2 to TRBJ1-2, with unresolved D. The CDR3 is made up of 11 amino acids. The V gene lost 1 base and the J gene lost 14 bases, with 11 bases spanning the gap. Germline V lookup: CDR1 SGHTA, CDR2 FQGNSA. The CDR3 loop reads CASSLEGRRTF. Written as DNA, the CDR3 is TGTGCCAGCAGCTTAGAAGGTCGTAGGACCTTC.

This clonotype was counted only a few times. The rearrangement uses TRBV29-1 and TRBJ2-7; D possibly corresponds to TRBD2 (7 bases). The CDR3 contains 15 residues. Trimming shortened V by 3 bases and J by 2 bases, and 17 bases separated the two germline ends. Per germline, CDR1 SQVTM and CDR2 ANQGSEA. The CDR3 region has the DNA TGCAGCGTTGATACCGGGCGGGGGCTTACCTACGAGCAGTACTTC. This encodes CSVDTGRGLTYEQYF.

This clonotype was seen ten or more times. CDR3 sequence reads: CASTGTSGNYEQYF. The CDR3 coding sequence is TGTGCCAGCACCGGGACTAGCGGGAATTACGAGCAGTACTTC. The chain is built from TRBV6-2 or TRBV6-3 and TRBJ2-7; 13 bases match TRBD2. The CDR3 is made up of 14 amino acids. The V and J ends lost 7 bases and 4 bases, in that order; junction bases with no gene match: 4. Germline loops: CDR1 MNHEY, CDR2 SVGEGT.

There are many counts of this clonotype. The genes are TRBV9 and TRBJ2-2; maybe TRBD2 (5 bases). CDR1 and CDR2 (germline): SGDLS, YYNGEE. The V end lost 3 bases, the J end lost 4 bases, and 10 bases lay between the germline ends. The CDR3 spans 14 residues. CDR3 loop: CASSARLFTGELFF. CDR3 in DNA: TGTGCCAGCAGCGCCAGACTATTCACCGGGGAGCTGTTTTTT. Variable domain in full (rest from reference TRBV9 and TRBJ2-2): DSGVTQTPKHLITATGQRVTLRCSPRSGDLSVYWYQQSLDQGLQFLIQYYNGEERAKGNILERFSAQQFPDLHSELNLSSLELGDSALYFCASSARLFTGELFFGEGSRLTVL.

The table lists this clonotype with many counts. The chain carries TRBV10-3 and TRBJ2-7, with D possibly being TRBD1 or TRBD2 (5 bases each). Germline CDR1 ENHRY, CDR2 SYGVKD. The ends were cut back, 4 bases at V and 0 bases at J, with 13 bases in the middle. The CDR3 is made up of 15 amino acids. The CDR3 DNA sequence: TGTGCCATCAGTGGGCTTAGGGACGTCTCCTACGAGCAGTACTTC. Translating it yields CAISGLRDVSYEQYF.

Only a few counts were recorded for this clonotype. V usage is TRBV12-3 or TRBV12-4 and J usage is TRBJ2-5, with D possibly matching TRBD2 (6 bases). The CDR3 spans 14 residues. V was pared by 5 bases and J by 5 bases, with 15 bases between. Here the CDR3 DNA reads TGTGCCAGCAGTGGGGGGAGAGTTTTTGAGACCCAGTACTTC. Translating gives CASSGGRVFETQYF.

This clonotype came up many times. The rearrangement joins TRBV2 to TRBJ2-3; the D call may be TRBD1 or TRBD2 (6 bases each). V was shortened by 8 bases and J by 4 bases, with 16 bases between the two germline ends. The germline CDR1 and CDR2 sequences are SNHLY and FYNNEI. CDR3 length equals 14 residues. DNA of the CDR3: TGTGCCAGCGGACGGGAGTGGGGGCCAGATACGCAGTATTTT. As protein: CASGREWGPDTQYF.

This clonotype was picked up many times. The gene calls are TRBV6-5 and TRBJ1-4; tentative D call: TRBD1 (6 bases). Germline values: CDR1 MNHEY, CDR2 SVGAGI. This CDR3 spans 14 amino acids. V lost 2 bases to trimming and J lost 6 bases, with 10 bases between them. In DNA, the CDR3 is TGTGCCAGCAGTTACCACCGACAGGATGAAAAACTGTTTTTT. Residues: CASSYHRQDEKLFF.

CDR3 in amino acids: CASSQEQGHLSNQPQHF. In nucleotides, the CDR3 is TGCGCCAGCAGCCAAGAACAGGGACACCTTAGCAATCAGCCCCAGCATTTT. The chain is built from TRBV4-1 and TRBJ1-5, with D possibly matching TRBD1 (6 bases). Per the germline V gene, CDR1 is MGHRA and CDR2 is YSYEKL. With 0 bases removed from V and 0 bases from J, the gap between germline ends came to 12 bases. The CDR3 loop spans 17 amino acids.

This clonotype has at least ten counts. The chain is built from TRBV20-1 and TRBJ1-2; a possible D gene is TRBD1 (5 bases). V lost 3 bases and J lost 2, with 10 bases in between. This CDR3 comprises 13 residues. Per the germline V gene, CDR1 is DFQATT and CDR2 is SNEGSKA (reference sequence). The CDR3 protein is CSARDTSNYGYTF. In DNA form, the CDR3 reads TGCAGTGCTAGGGACACTTCGAACTATGGCTACACCTTC.

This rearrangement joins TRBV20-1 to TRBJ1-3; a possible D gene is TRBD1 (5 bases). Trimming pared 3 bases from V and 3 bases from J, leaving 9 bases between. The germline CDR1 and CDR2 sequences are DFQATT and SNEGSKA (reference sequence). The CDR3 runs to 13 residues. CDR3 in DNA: TGCAGTGCTAGGGGGGGGGGTGGAAACACCATATATTTT. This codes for CSARGGGGNTIYF.

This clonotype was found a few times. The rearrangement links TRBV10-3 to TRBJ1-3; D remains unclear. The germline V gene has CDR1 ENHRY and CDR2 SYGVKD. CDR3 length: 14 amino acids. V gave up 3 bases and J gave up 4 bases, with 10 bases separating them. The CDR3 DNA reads TGTGCCATCAGTGACAAAACCCAGGGAAACACCATATATTTT. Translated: CAISDKTQGNTIYF.

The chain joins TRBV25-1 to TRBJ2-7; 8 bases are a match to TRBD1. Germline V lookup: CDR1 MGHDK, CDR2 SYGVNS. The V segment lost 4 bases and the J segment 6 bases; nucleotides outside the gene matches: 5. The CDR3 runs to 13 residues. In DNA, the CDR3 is TGTGCCAGCAGTGTAGACAGGGGAGGCGAGCAGTACTTC. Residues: CASSVDRGGEQYF.